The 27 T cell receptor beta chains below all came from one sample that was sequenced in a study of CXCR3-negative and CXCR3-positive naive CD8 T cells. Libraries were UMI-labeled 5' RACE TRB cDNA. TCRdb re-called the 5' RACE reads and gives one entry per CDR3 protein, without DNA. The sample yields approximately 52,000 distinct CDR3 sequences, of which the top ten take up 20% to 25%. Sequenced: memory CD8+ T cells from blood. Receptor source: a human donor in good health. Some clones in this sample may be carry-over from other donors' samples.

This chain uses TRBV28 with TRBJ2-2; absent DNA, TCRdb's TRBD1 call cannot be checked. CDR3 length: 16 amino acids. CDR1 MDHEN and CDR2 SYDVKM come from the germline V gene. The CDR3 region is CASSLTGGSNTGELFF.

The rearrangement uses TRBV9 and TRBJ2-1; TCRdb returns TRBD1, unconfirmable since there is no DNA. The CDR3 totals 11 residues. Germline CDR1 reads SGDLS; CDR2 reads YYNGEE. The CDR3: CASSFGGKQFF.

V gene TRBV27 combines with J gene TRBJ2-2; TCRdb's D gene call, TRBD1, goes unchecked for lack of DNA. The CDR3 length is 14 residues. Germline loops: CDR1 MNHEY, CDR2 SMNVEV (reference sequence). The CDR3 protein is CASSPGGDTGELFF.

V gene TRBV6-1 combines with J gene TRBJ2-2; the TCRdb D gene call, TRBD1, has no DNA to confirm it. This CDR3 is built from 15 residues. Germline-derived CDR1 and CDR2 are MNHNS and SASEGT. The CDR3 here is CASRDGQGETGELFF.

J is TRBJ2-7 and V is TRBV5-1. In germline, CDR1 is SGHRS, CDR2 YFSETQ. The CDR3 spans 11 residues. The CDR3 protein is CASSSSYEQYF.

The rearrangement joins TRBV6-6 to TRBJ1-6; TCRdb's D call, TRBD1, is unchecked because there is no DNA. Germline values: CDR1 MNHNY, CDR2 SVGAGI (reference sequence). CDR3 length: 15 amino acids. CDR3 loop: CASSYARTENSPLHF.

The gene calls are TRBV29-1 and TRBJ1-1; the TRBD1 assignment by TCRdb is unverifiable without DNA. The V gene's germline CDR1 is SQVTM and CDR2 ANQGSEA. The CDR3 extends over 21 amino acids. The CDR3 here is CSVALLVGQGDSGFSNTEAFF.

The CDR3 spells CASSLDRSGGRKNTDTQYF. V usage is TRBV7-3 and J usage is TRBJ2-3; TCRdb selects TRBD2, and the lack of DNA leaves this call unchecked. The CDR3 is made up of 19 amino acids. Germline V gene sequence: CDR1 SGHTA, CDR2 FQGTGA.

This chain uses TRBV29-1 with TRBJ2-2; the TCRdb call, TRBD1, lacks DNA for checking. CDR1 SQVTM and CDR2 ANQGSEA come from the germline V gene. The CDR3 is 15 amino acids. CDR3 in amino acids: CSAVGGRENTGELFF.

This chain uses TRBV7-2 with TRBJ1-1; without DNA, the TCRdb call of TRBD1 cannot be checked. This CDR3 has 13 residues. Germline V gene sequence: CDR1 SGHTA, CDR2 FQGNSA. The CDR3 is CASSPMGGSLAFF.

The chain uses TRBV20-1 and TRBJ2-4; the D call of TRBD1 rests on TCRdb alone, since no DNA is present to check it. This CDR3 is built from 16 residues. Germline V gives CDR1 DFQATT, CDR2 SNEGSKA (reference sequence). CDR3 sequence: CSARDLGGAGKNIQCF.

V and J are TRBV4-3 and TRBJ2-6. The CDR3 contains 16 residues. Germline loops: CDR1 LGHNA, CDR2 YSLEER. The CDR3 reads CASSQDIGAGANVLTF.

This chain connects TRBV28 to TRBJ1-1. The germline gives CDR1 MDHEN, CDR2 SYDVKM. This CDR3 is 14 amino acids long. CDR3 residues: CASSKLTLNTEAFF.

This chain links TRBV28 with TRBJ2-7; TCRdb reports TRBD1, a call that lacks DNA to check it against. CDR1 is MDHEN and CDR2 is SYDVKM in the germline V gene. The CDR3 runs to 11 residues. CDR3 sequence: CASAGWNEQYF.

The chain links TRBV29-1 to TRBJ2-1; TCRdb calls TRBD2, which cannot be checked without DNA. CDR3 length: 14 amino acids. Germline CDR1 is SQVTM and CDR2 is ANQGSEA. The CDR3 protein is CSVVWAPMVHEQFF.

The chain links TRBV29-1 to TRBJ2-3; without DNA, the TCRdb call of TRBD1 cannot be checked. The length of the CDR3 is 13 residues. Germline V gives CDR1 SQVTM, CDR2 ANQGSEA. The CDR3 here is CSVWLGATDTQYF.

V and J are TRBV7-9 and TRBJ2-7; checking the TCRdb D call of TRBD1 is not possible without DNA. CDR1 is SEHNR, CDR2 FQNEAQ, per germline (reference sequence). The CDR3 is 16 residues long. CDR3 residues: CASSPFPGQGRHEQYF. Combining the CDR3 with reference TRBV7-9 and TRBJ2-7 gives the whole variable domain DTGVSQNPRHKITKRGQNVTFRCDPISEHNRLYWYRQTLGQGPEFLTYFQNEAQLEKSRLLSDRFSAERPKGSFSTLEIQRTEQGDSAMYLCASSPFPGQGRHEQYFGPGTRLTVT.

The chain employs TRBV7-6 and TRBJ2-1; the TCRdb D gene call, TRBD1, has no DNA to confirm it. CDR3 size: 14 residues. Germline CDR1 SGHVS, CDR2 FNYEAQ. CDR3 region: CASSPGTGVNEQFF.

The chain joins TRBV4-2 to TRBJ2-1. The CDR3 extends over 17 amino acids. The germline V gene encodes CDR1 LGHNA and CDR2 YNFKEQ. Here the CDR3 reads CASSQDWAGSVFNEQFF.

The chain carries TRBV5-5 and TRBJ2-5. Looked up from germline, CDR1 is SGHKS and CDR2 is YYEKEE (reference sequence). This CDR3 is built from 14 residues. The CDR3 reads CASSLYKNQETQYF.

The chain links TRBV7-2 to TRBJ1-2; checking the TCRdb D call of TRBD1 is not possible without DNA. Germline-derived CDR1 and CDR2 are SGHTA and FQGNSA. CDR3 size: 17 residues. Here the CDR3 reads CASSFPPYRGDRYGYTF. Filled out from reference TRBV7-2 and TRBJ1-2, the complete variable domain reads GAGVSQSPSNKVTEKGKDVELRCDPISGHTALYWYRQSLGQGLEFLIYFQGNSAPDKSGLPSDRFSAERTGGSVSTLTIQRTQQEDSAVYLCASSFPPYRGDRYGYTFGSGTRLTVV.

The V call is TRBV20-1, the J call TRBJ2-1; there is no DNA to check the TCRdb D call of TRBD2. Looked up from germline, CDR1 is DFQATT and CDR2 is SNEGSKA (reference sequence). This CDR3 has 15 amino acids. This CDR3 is CSARESGGPINEQFF.

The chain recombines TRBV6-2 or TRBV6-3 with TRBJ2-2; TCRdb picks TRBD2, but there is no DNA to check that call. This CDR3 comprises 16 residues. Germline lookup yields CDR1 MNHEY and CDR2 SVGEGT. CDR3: CASRTPLAGETGELFF.

The CDR3 spells CATKDVAGTNTGELFF. The chain has TRBV15 and TRBJ2-2; TCRdb gives TRBD2 as the D gene, but with no DNA this cannot be confirmed. Per germline, CDR1 LNHNV and CDR2 YYDKDF (reference sequence). This CDR3 region has 16 residues.

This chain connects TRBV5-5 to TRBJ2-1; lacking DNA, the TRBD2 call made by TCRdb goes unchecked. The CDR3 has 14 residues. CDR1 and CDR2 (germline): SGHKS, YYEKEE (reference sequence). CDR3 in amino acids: CASSFPTSSNEQFF.

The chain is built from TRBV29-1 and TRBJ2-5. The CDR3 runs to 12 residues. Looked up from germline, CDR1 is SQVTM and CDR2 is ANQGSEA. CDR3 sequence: CSVPTYQETQYF.

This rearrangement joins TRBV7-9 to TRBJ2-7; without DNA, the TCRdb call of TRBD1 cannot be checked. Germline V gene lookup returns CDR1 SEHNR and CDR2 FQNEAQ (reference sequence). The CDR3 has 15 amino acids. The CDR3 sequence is CASSPGTVGAYEQYF.